These 7 T cell receptor beta chains share one sample of origin, sequenced in a study of long-term antiretroviral therapy in people with HIV. Survey level was the resolution at which the v3.0 immunoSEQ assay ran. Here immunoSEQ multiplex PCR was the method, and the copy in TCRdb shows in-frame clones only, minus some. The sample records 27,000 or so clones, under 90% being singletons. Sequenced material: unsorted PBMCs, taken roughly 4.9 years after starting antiretroviral therapy. These receptors were collected from a man aged 40-49 years with HIV.

The genes are TRBV25-1 and TRBJ1-2, with TRBD1 identical over 7 bases. CDR3 length: 13 amino acids. The V segment lost 6 bases and the J segment 8 bases; nucleotides outside the gene matches: 9. The germline V gene encodes CDR1 MGHDK and CDR2 SYGVNS. In DNA form, the CDR3 reads TGTGCCAGCAGAGTCACAGGGGCGGGCGGCTACACCTTC. Translated: CASRVTGAGGYTF.

The V and J genes are TRBV20-1 and TRBJ1-2, with D uncertain. The V and J ends lost 5 bases and 7 bases respectively, with 11 bases between them. In germline, CDR1 is DFQATT, CDR2 SNEGSKA (reference sequence). This CDR3 spans 11 amino acids. The CDR3 DNA reads as TGCAGTGCTCCCTCAGGCGGTGGCTACACCTTC. It yields the protein CSAPSGGGYTF.

The chain is built from TRBV5-8 and TRBJ2-2, with TRBD1 matching 9 bases. The CDR3 extends over 15 amino acids. The germline V gene has CDR1 SGHTS and CDR2 YDEGEE. V gave up 0 bases and J gave up 6 bases; unmatched junction bases: 3. The DNA of the CDR3 is TGTGCCAGCAGCTTGGGGACAGGGGTCGCCGGGGAGCTGTTTTTT. It specifies CASSLGTGVAGELFF.

V is TRBV29-1 and J is TRBJ2-7; a possible D gene is TRBD2 (5 bases). CDR3 length: 13 residues. The V end was cut by 7 bases, the J end by 1 base, with 14 bases between. Germline V CDR1 and CDR2: SQVTM, ANQGSEA. In DNA, the CDR3 is TGCAGCGGTGGCTCGGGGTTGTCCTACGAGCAGTACTTC. Amino acid sequence: CSGGSGLSYEQYF.

For the CDR3, the DNA is TGTGCCAGCAATCAAAGACTAGCGAGGATTGACGAGCAGTACTTC. Its translation is CASNQRLARIDEQYF. The rearrangement joins TRBV28 to TRBJ2-7; TRBD2 agrees at 8 bases. Trimming cost V 7 bases and J 5 bases; bases outside gene matches: 13. CDR3 length: 15 amino acids. The germline CDR1 and CDR2 sequences are MDHEN and SYDVKM.

This rearrangement joins TRBV27 to TRBJ2-7; either TRBD1 or TRBD2 may fit D (6 bases each). CDR3 length equals 14 residues. CDR1 is MNHEY, CDR2 SMNVEV, per germline (reference sequence). The V and J ends lost 5 bases and 4 bases respectively, with 15 bases between them. CDR3 bases: TGTGCCAGCAGTAGGGGGGTTACAGTGTACGAGCAGTACTTC. Its translation is CASSRGVTVYEQYF.

This clone came up once. The rearrangement joins TRBV27 to TRBJ1-4; D might be TRBD1 (5 bases). CDR1 and CDR2 (germline): MNHEY, SMNVEV (reference sequence). V lost 4 bases and J 8 bases, leaving 14 bases between the germline ends. This CDR3 contains 14 residues. CDR3 coding DNA: TGTGCCAGCAGTTCCCCATCCTGGGGGGAAAAACTGTTTTTT. The encoded protein is CASSSPSWGEKLFF.